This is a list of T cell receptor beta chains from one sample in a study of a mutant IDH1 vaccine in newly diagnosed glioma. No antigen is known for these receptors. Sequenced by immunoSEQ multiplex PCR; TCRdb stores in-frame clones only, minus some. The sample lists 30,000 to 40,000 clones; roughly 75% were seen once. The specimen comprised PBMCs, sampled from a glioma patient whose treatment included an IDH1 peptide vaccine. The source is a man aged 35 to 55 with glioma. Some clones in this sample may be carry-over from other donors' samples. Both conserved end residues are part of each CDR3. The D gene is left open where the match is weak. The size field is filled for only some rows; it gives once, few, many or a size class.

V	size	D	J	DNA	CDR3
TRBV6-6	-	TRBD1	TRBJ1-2	TGTGCCAGCAGTGACAGGGTTGGCTACACCTTC	CASSDRVGYTF
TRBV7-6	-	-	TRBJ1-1	TGTGCCAGCAGCTTTGCGACAGGGAACACTGAAGCTTTCTTT	CASSFATGNTEAFF
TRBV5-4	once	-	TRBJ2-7	TGTGCCAGCAGCTCCGGGCCCTACGAGCAGTACTTC	CASSSGPYEQYF
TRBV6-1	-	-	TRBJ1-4	TGTGCCAGCAGTGAAGGGGCAGGCGAGGGGGAAAAACTGTTTTTT	CASSEGAGEGEKLFF
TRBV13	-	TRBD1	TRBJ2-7	TGTGCCAGCAGTTTCCTGGGTGGTAGACAGGGGGCGTTTTCAGACGAGCAGTACTTC	CASSFLGGRQGAFSDEQYF
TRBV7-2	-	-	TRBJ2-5	TGTGCCAGCAGCTCCCAGGGTCCTCAAGAGACCCAGTACTTC	CASSSQGPQETQYF
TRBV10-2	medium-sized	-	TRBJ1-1	TGCGCCAGCAGTGAGAGGCAGGTTGAAGCTTTCTTT	CASSERQVEAFF
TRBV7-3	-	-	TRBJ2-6	TGTGCCAGCAGCCCCGAGGCGTCGGGGGCCAACGTCCTGACTTTC	CASSPEASGANVLTF
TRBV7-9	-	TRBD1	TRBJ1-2	TGTGCCAGCAGCCCGGGACAGGGGAGGGGCTACACCTTC	CASSPGQGRGYTF
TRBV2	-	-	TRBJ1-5	TGTGCCAGCAGTGAATTTGGTAGGGGGGGCTATAGCAATCAGCCCCAGCATTTT	CASSEFGRGGYSNQPQHF
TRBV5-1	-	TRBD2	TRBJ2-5	TGCGCCAGCAGCCCGTTGGGGGGGACCCAAGAGACCCAGTACTTC	CASSPLGGTQETQYF
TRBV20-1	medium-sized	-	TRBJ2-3	TGCAGTGGTGCCACAGATACGCAGTATTTT	CSGATDTQYF
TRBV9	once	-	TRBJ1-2	TGTGCCAGCAGCCAGGGGTCGGGGGTGGACTATGGCTACACCTTC	CASSQGSGVDYGYTF
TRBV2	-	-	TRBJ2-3	TGTGCCAGCAGTGAAGAGTCAGGGACAAGCACAGATACGCAGTATTTT	CASSEESGTSTDTQYF
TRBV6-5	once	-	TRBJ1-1	TGTGCCAGCAGCATGGGGGCGTTAAACGAAGCTTTCTTT	CASSMGALNEAFF
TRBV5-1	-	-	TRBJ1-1	TGCGCCAGCAGCTTGGCCATGTCCACTGAAGCTTTCTTT	CASSLAMSTEAFF
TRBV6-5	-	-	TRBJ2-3	TGTGCCAGCACGGCCTTCCCTCAGGTGGCAGATACGCAGTATTTT	CASTAFPQVADTQYF
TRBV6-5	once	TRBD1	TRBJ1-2	TGTGCCATTGGTGGGGGGACAGGGTGGAGCTACACCTTC	CAIGGGTGWSYTF
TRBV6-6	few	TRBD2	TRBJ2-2	TGTGCCAGCACACCAGCGGGGGGGCTATATACCGGGGAGCTGTTTTTT	CASTPAGGLYTGELFF
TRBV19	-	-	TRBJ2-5	TGTGCCAGTAGGGCCTCGGGGTTAGAGACCCAGTACTTC	CASRASGLETQYF
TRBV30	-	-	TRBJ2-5	TGTGCCTGGAGTGTACATCCCCAAGAGACCCAGTACTTC	CAWSVHPQETQYF
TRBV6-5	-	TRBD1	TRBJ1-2	TGTGCCAGCAGTTACAAATCTATTGGACAGGGCTATGGCTACACCTTC	CASSYKSIGQGYGYTF
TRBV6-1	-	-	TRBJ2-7	TGTGCCAGCAGTGGCGGTGGGGGGCGAGGCTCCTACGAGCAGTACTTC	CASSGGGGRGSYEQYF
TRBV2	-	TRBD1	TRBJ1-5	TGTGCCAGCAGGCCTGAGACAGGGTGGCAGCCCCAGCATTTT	CASRPETGWQPQHF
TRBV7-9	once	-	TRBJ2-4	TGTGCCAGCAGCTCCTGGCCTCTCAGAGGTACGGCCAAAAACATTCAGTACTTC	CASSSWPLRGTAKNIQYF
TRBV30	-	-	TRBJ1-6	TGTGCCTGGAGTACGGTTCAATTCTCCTATAATTCACCCCTCCACTTT	CAWSTVQFSYNSPLHF
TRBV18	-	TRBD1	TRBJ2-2	TGTGCCAGCTCACCAAGACAGGGGGCTGTCACCGGGGAGCTGTTTTTT	CASSPRQGAVTGELFF
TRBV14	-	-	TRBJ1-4	TGTGCCAGCAGCCAAGATCTTCCAGGGACCGCAACTAATGAAAAACTGTTTTTT	CASSQDLPGTATNEKLFF
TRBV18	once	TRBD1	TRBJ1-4	TGTGCCAGCTCACAGCTGACAGGGGACCGTAATGAAAAACTGTTTTTT	CASSQLTGDRNEKLFF
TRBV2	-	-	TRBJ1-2	TGTGCCAGCAGTAGCCTGAGCTATGGCTACACCTTC	CASSSLSYGYTF
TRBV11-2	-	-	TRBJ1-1	TGTGCCAGCAGCTTAATTGCGGGCAACGGAGCTTTCTTT	CASSLIAGNGAFF
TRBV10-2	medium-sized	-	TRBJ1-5	TGCGCCAGCAGTGAGTCTCCGGGGAATAGCAATCAGCCCCAGCATTTT	CASSESPGNSNQPQHF
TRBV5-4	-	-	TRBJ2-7	TGTGCCAGCAGCTTCCAAACAGGGTTAGCCTACGAGCAGTACTTC	CASSFQTGLAYEQYF
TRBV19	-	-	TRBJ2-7	TGTGCCAGTAAGCGGGCCGGGACAAGCTCCTACGAGCAGTACTTC	CASKRAGTSSYEQYF
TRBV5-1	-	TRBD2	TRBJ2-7	TGCGCCAGCAGCCCAACGGGGACTAGCAAAGCCGAGCAGTACTTC	CASSPTGTSKAEQYF
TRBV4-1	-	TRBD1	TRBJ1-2	TGCGCCAGCAGCGCCACGGGACAGGCGACCTATGGCTACACCTTC	CASSATGQATYGYTF
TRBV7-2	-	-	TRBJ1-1	TGTGCCAGCAGCGTAGGGGTTTACACTGAAGCTTTCTTT	CASSVGVYTEAFF
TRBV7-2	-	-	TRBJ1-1	TGTGCCAGCAGCTTAGGGACCGACACTGAAGCTTTCTTT	CASSLGTDTEAFF
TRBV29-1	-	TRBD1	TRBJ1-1	TGCAGCGGGGTCGGACAGGGGGGGACTGAAGCTTTCTTT	CSGVGQGGTEAFF
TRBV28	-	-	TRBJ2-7	TGTGCCAGCAGAACAGGGTCCTACGAGCAGTACTTC	CASRTGSYEQYF
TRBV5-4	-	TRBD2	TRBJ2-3	TGTGCCAGCAGCCAACCTAGCGGGGGCAACTTCCTCGACACAGATACGCAGTATTTT	CASSQPSGGNFLDTDTQYF
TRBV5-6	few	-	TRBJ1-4	TGTGCCAGCAGCTTGTTCGGGGAAAAACTGTTTTTT	CASSLFGEKLFF
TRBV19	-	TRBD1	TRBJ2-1	TGTGCCAGTACGAGGGACAGAATCAATGAGCAGTTCTTC	CASTRDRINEQFF
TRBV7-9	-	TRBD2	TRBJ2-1	TGTGCCAGCAGCCCGGGACTAGCGGGGAACAATGAGCAGTTCTTC	CASSPGLAGNNEQFF
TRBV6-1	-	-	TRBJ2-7	TGTGCCAGCAGTGAAGGGGGCCGCGCCTACGAGCAGTACTTC	CASSEGGRAYEQYF
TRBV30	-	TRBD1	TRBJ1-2	TGTGCCTGGAGGGGACAGCTCTATGGCTACACCTTC	CAWRGQLYGYTF
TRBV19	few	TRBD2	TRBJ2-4	TGTGCCAGTAGTATAGGCGGGGGAGGAGCCAAAAACATTCAGTACTTC	CASSIGGGGAKNIQYF
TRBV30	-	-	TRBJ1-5	TGTGCCTGGAGTGCAGGGCGGTATAGCAATCAGCCCCAGCATTTT	CAWSAGRYSNQPQHF
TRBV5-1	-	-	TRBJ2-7	TGCGCCAGCAGCTCCGGACATACAGGCTACTACGAGCAGTACTTC	CASSSGHTGYYEQYF
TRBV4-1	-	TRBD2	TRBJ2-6	TGCGCCAGCAGCCAAGATGAGGTCCGGGCGGGGGGCTCTGGGGCCAACGTCCTGACTTTC	CASSQDEVRAGGSGANVLTF
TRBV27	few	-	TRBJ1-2	TGTGCCAGCAGTCTTACGGGAGGAAGCTATGGCTACACCTTC	CASSLTGGSYGYTF
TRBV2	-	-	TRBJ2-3	TGTGCCAGCAGTGAAGCGGGCGGGGCCAGCACAGATACGCAGTATTTT	CASSEAGGASTDTQYF
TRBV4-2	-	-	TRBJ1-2	TGTGCCAGCAGCTATCCACCGAGGGATGGCTACACCTTC	CASSYPPRDGYTF
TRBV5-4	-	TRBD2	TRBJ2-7	TGTGCCAGCAGCTTTGTACCAGCGGGGGGAAGTCAACAGTACTTC	CASSFVPAGGSQQYF
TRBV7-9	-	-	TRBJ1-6	TGTGCCAGCAGCTTAGCAGGGGCAGGATCACCCCTCCACTTT	CASSLAGAGSPLHF
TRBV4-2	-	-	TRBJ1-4	TGTGCCAGCAGCCGGACGGACAGCGGAGTTGCAACTAATGAAAAACTGTTTTTT	CASSRTDSGVATNEKLFF
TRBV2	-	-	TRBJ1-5	TGTGCCAGCAACAATAGGGCAGGGTGGAATCAGCCCCAGCATTTT	CASNNRAGWNQPQHF
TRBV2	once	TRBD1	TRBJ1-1	TGTGCCAGCACCCGGGACAGGGGGCAAGGAGCTTTCTTT	CASTRDRGQGAFF